The source of this T cell receptor (beta chain) is a study of regulatory T cells in long-lasting Graves disease. Study-wide context: Graves' patients, diagnosed recently, had received antithyroid drugs under 3 months. Findings and limits, study-wide: TRBV28, TRBJ1-2 and TRBJ2-5 were segments that persistent disease favored.

Time point defined: newly diagnosed GD, antithyroid drugs for less than 3 months. PBMC-derived RNA was used for the TCR library. This clonotype has at least ten counts. What it recognizes is unknown. Germline values: CDR1 LGHDT, CDR2 YNNKEL (reference sequence). The CDR3 sequence is 16 residues long. V shed 1 base and J shed 5 bases, with 14 bases lying between them. HTBI primers from iRepertoire and Arm-PCR of CDR3 regions yielded the TCR beta libraries. A single record per CDR3 protein comes from TCRdb applying MiXCR to the multiplex PCR reads. This table holds hundreds of thousands of distinct CDR3 sequences, approximately 15% found once. These records were also assigned to another study, of T cells in Graves' hyperthyroidism and ophthalmopathy.

Sample: peripheral blood mononuclear cells (PBMCs), taken at new diagnosis, from a patient treated with antithyroid drugs. The receptor comes from a man in his forties with Graves disease. The chain employs TRBV3-1 and TRBJ2-2, with D possibly being TRBD1 or TRBD2 (6 bases each). CDR3 coding DNA: TGTGCCAGCAGCCAAGGTCGCCAGGGGAGGACCGGGGAGCTGTTTTTT. This sequence encodes CASSQGRQGRTGELFF.